This T cell receptor beta chain was identified in a study of blood T cell repertoires in COVID-19. Study in general: T cells, B-cell-depleted T cells, or PBMCs provided the cDNA or gDNA that served as material.

Assay: immunoSEQ multiplex PCR; the TCRdb copy retains only in-frame clones and omits some. This sample has some 100,000 clones, with more than 75% found just once. Germline CDR1 reads MNHEY; CDR2 reads SVGAGI. The V segment lost 7 bases and the J segment 5 bases; nucleotides outside the gene matches: 9. The CDR3 has 14 amino acids. Sequencing was done on a sample of peripheral blood. The sequence was collected from a man in his fifties or sixties with acute or convalescent COVID-19. This chain connects TRBV6-5 to TRBJ1-1; 8 bases are a match to TRBD1. The CDR3 loop is CASKGQGFITEAFF. The CDR3 bases are TGTGCCAGCAAAGGACAGGGATTTATAACTGAAGCTTTCTTT.